Listed below are T cell receptor beta chains from one sample, sequenced in a study of Graves' ophthalmopathy and Graves' hyperthyroidism. A single record per CDR3 protein comes from TCRdb applying MiXCR to the multiplex PCR reads. Altogether about 620,000 distinct CDR3 sequences are present, about a fifth being singletons, with the ten largest covering around 6.5%. Material for sequencing was peripheral blood. The receptors shown here come from a woman younger than 30 with stable Graves' hyperthyroidism. Some clones in this sample may be carry-over from other donors' samples. CDR3s include the opening cysteine and the closing phenylalanine or tryptophan. A D gene is named only where the DNA matches it firmly. The size of a clone is reported for some rows only, either as once, few or many, or as a class for expanded clones.

clone_size: -; v_call: TRBV10-3; j_call: TRBJ1-5; d_call: TRBD1; cdr3_nt: TGTGCCACGGACAGGGAATTGGATAGCAATCAGCCCCAACATTTT; cdr3_aa: CATDRELDSNQPQHF
clone_size: -; v_call: TRBV6-2/TRBV6-3; j_call: TRBJ1-5; d_call: -; cdr3_nt: TGTGCCAGCAGTTACAGCTATGGTCAGCCCCAGCATTTT; cdr3_aa: CASSYSYGQPQHF
clone_size: many; v_call: TRBV12-3/TRBV12-4; j_call: TRBJ2-3; d_call: -; cdr3_nt: TGTGCCAGCAGTTTGACGACCTCAATCACAGATACGCAGTATTTT; cdr3_aa: CASSLTTSITDTQYF
clone_size: many; v_call: TRBV6-2/TRBV6-3; j_call: TRBJ2-2; d_call: -; cdr3_nt: TGTGCCAGCAGTTACGGCTCTAGCCTGGGCACCGGGGAGCTGTTTTTT; cdr3_aa: CASSYGSSLGTGELFF
clone_size: many; v_call: TRBV28; j_call: TRBJ2-2; d_call: TRBD2; cdr3_nt: TGTGCCAGCAGTTCTTGGTCTAGCGGGCAGAACACCGGGGAGCTGTTTTTT; cdr3_aa: CASSSWSSGQNTGELFF
clone_size: many; v_call: TRBV27; j_call: TRBJ1-1; d_call: -; cdr3_nt: TGTGCCAGCAGTCCTAATCGTCCACCGAACACTGAAGCTTTCTTT; cdr3_aa: CASSPNRPPNTEAFF
clone_size: few; v_call: TRBV10-3; j_call: TRBJ2-5; d_call: -; cdr3_nt: TGTGCCATCAGTTTGGGCGGGAACCAAGAGACCCAGTACTTC; cdr3_aa: CAISLGGNQETQYF
clone_size: many; v_call: TRBV7-2; j_call: TRBJ2-7; d_call: TRBD2; cdr3_nt: TGTGCCAGCAGCCCGTCGACTAGCGGGGGCTACGAGCAGTACTTC; cdr3_aa: CASSPSTSGGYEQYF
clone_size: many; v_call: TRBV2; j_call: TRBJ2-2; d_call: TRBD2; cdr3_nt: TGTGCCAGCAGTGAAGCGGGGGGGAGGAGCACCGGGGAGCTGTTTTTT; cdr3_aa: CASSEAGGRSTGELFF
clone_size: -; v_call: TRBV20-1; j_call: TRBJ2-1; d_call: TRBD1; cdr3_nt: TGCAGTGCTAGCACCGGGACAGGGGGCGGGGATGAGCAGTTCTTC; cdr3_aa: CSASTGTGGGDEQFF
clone_size: many; v_call: TRBV2; j_call: TRBJ1-6; d_call: TRBD1; cdr3_nt: TGTGCCAGCCTTATTGACAGGGGAGCACCTTCACCCCTCCACTTT; cdr3_aa: CASLIDRGAPSPLHF
clone_size: -; v_call: TRBV11-2; j_call: TRBJ2-5; d_call: -; cdr3_nt: TGTGCCAGCAGTCCCGGGACTTTAGGGACCCAGTACTTC; cdr3_aa: CASSPGTLGTQYF
clone_size: many; v_call: TRBV5-1; j_call: TRBJ1-1; d_call: -; cdr3_nt: TGCGCCAGCAGCTTGGGCGGGGAGGGGGTGAACACTGAAGCTTTCTTT; cdr3_aa: CASSLGGEGVNTEAFF
clone_size: few; v_call: TRBV9; j_call: TRBJ2-2; d_call: -; cdr3_nt: TGTGCCAGCAGCCCTCCGTCTGGGACCGCGGGCACCGGGGAGCTGTTTTTT; cdr3_aa: CASSPPSGTAGTGELFF
clone_size: many; v_call: TRBV11-2; j_call: TRBJ1-3; d_call: -; cdr3_nt: TGTGCCAGCAGCTTAGATTATGCGACGACCTCTGGAAACACCATATATTTT; cdr3_aa: CASSLDYATTSGNTIYF
clone_size: few; v_call: TRBV4-2; j_call: TRBJ1-1; d_call: -; cdr3_nt: TGTGCCAGCAGCCCATCGCGGCAGGGCAGGAACACTGAAGCTTTCTTT; cdr3_aa: CASSPSRQGRNTEAFF
clone_size: -; v_call: TRBV7-9; j_call: TRBJ2-3; d_call: -; cdr3_nt: TGTGCCAGCAGCATCCTAGGGGGGTCGGATACGCAGTATTTT; cdr3_aa: CASSILGGSDTQYF
clone_size: many; v_call: TRBV12-3/TRBV12-4; j_call: TRBJ1-2; d_call: -; cdr3_nt: TGTGCCAGCAGGGGGGGGGGATCTCGAGGCTACACCTTC; cdr3_aa: CASRGGGSRGYTF
clone_size: once; v_call: TRBV12-3/TRBV12-4; j_call: TRBJ1-2; d_call: TRBD1; cdr3_nt: TGTGCCAGCAGTACGACAGGGTCGGCAACCATGGGCTACACCTTC; cdr3_aa: CASSTTGSATMGYTF
clone_size: few; v_call: TRBV10-3; j_call: TRBJ2-7; d_call: -; cdr3_nt: TGTGCCACGGGACTGACCTACGAGCAGTACTTC; cdr3_aa: CATGLTYEQYF
clone_size: many; v_call: TRBV7-2; j_call: TRBJ2-7; d_call: TRBD2; cdr3_nt: TGTGCCAGCAGCCCACTAGCGGGAAAGTTAGTCGAGCAGTACTTC; cdr3_aa: CASSPLAGKLVEQYF
clone_size: -; v_call: TRBV29-1; j_call: TRBJ1-2; d_call: TRBD1; cdr3_nt: TGCAGCGTTGGCCTGACAGGGGAAGGAGGCTACACCTTC; cdr3_aa: CSVGLTGEGGYTF
clone_size: -; v_call: TRBV19; j_call: TRBJ1-1; d_call: -; cdr3_nt: TGTGCCAGTAGTATATCCGGGGGACGGACTGAAGCTTTCTTT; cdr3_aa: CASSISGGRTEAFF
clone_size: many; v_call: TRBV20-1; j_call: TRBJ1-1; d_call: -; cdr3_nt: TGCAGTGCTAGACCTCTTTTGGCCCAGAACACTGAAGCTTTCTTT; cdr3_aa: CSARPLLAQNTEAFF
clone_size: many; v_call: TRBV6-1; j_call: TRBJ1-1; d_call: TRBD1; cdr3_nt: TGTGCCAGCAGTGACGGACAGGGTTGGACTGAAGCTTTCTTT; cdr3_aa: CASSDGQGWTEAFF
clone_size: many; v_call: TRBV4-2; j_call: TRBJ1-5; d_call: -; cdr3_nt: TGTGCCAGCAGCCAAGCCGTGGGACGGGACAATCAGCCCCAGCATTTT; cdr3_aa: CASSQAVGRDNQPQHF
clone_size: many; v_call: TRBV11-2; j_call: TRBJ2-5; d_call: TRBD2; cdr3_nt: TGTGCCAGCAGCGGTGGGGGGGGCCAGTACTTC; cdr3_aa: CASSGGGGQYF
clone_size: many; v_call: TRBV6-1; j_call: TRBJ1-5; d_call: TRBD1; cdr3_nt: TGTGCCAGCAGTGAGAGGGGGCTCCAGCCCCAGCATTTT; cdr3_aa: CASSERGLQPQHF
clone_size: -; v_call: TRBV6-1; j_call: TRBJ2-7; d_call: TRBD2; cdr3_nt: TGCGGGAGCGGGGGTAGTCCCTACGAGCAGTACTTC; cdr3_aa: CGSGGSPYEQYF
clone_size: few; v_call: TRBV12-3/TRBV12-4; j_call: TRBJ2-4; d_call: -; cdr3_nt: TGTGCCAGCAGTCTCGAGGGGGTTGCCAAAAACATTCAGTACTTC; cdr3_aa: CASSLEGVAKNIQYF
clone_size: medium-sized; v_call: TRBV29-1; j_call: TRBJ2-5; d_call: TRBD1; cdr3_nt: TGCAGCGTTGTTGGGAGGACAGGGCGAGAGACCCAGTACTTC; cdr3_aa: CSVVGRTGRETQYF
clone_size: many; v_call: TRBV30; j_call: TRBJ2-5; d_call: -; cdr3_nt: TGTGCCTGGAGTCCAGGGGTAGAGACCCAGTACTTC; cdr3_aa: CAWSPGVETQYF
clone_size: few; v_call: TRBV3-1; j_call: TRBJ1-2; d_call: -; cdr3_nt: TGTGCCAGCAGCAGAGACATAGGGTATGGCTACACCTTC; cdr3_aa: CASSRDIGYGYTF
clone_size: many; v_call: TRBV12-3/TRBV12-4; j_call: TRBJ1-5; d_call: -; cdr3_nt: TGTGCCAGCAGTGGAGGTATTGATCAGCCCCAGCATTTT; cdr3_aa: CASSGGIDQPQHF
clone_size: many; v_call: TRBV6-1; j_call: TRBJ1-2; d_call: TRBD1; cdr3_nt: TGTGCCAGCAGTGAAGGTACCGGGACAGGGACCTATGGCTACACCTTC; cdr3_aa: CASSEGTGTGTYGYTF
clone_size: -; v_call: TRBV4-1; j_call: TRBJ2-7; d_call: -; cdr3_nt: TGCGCCAGCAGCGTCCGGGACCAGAGCTCCTACGAGCAGTACTTC; cdr3_aa: CASSVRDQSSYEQYF